This TCR beta chain was retrieved from a study of blood T cell repertoires in COVID-19. Per the study methods: Amplification of reference gene primers provided the estimated nucleated cell counts. Only in-frame clones appear in the TCRdb table, and some are missing; sequencing was by immunoSEQ multiplex PCR. V and J calls plus clone size are reproduced from that table; the DNA served to infer D and trimming. In the table there are 280,000 or so clones, almost 90% of which are singletons. CDR1 and CDR2 (germline): SGHNT, YYREEE (reference sequence). The CDR3 sequence is 12 residues long. V shed 3 bases and J shed 3 bases, with 5 bases lying between them. Participants were aged roughly 18 to 90 years from roughly 26 US areas. Cohort assignment relied on participant-reported clinical history.

The sequence came from a woman aged 18-29 years with acute COVID-19. Material for sequencing was PBMCs or T cells enriched from blood (not recorded which). The V call is TRBV5-4, the J call TRBJ2-3; no firm D call. CDR3 sequence reads: CASSSLTDTQYF. The CDR3 coding sequence is TGTGCCAGCAGCTCTTTAACAGATACGCAGTATTTT. Together with reference TRBV5-4 and TRBJ2-3, the CDR3 gives the full variable domain: ETGVTQSPTHLIKTRGQQVTLRCSSQSGHNTVSWYQQALGQGPQFIFQYYREEENGRGNFPPRFSGLQFPNYSSELNVNALELDDSALYLCASSSLTDTQYFGPGTRLTVL.